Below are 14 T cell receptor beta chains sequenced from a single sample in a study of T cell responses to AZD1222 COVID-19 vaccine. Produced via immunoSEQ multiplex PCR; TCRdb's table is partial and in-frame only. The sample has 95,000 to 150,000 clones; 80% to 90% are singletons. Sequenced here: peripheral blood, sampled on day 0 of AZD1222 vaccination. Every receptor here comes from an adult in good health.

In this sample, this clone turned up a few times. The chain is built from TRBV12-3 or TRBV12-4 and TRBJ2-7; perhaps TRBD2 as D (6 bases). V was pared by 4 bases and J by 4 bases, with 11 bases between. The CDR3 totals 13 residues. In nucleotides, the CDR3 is TGTGCCAGCAGTTCCGGGGGTAGTTACGAGCAGTACTTC. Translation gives CASSSGGSYEQYF.

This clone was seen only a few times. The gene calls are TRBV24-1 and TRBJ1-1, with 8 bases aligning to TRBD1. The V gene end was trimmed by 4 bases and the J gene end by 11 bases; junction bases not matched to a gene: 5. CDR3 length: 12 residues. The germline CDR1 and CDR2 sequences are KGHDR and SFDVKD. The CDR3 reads CATSDPTGDAFF. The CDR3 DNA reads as TGTGCCACCAGTGACCCGACAGGGGACGCTTTCTTT.

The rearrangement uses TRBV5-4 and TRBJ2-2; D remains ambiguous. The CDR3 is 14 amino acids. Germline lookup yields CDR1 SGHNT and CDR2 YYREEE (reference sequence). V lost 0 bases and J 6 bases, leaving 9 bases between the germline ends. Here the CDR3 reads CASSLGRAPGELFF. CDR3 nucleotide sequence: TGTGCCAGCAGCTTGGGAAGGGCCCCCGGGGAGCTGTTTTTT.

CDR3 DNA: TGTGCCAGCAGTCCCGACGGCCACTATGGCTACACCTTC. Encoded protein: CASSPDGHYGYTF. This rearrangement joins TRBV6-6 to TRBJ1-2; no clear D. Germline loops: CDR1 MNHNY, CDR2 SVGAGI (reference sequence). Trimming took off 5 bases at V and 3 bases at J, with 10 bases between the two ends. The CDR3 has 13 amino acids.

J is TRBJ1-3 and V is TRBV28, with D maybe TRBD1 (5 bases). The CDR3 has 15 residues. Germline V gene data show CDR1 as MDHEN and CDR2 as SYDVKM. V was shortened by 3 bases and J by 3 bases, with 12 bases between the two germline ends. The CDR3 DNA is TGTGCCAGCAGTTTCGGAGGGGCTGGTGGAAACACCATATATTTT. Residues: CASSFGGAGGNTIYF.

As DNA, the CDR3 is TGTGCCAGCAGCTTGGTGGGGGACGGCTATGGCTACACCTTC. It translates to CASSLVGDGYGYTF. V is TRBV5-6 and J is TRBJ1-2; D is possibly TRBD1 (5 bases). CDR3 length: 14 amino acids. Germline V gene sequence: CDR1 SGHDT, CDR2 YYEEEE. V shed 0 bases and J shed 4 bases, with 10 bases lying between them.

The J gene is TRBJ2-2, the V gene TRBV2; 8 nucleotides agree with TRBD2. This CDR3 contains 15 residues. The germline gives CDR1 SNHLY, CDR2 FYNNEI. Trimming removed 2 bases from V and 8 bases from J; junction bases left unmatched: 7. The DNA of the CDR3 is TGTGCCAGCAGTGAAAGCCTAGCGGGTAGAGGGGAGCTGTTTTTT. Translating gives CASSESLAGRGELFF.

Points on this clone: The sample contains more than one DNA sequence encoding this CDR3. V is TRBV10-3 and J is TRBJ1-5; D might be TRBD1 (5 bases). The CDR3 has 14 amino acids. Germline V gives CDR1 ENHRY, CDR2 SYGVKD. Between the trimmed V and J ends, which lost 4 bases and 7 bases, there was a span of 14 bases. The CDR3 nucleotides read TGTGCCATCAGTGGGACGGGGGATCAGCAGCCCCAGCATTTT. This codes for CAISGTGDQQPQHF.

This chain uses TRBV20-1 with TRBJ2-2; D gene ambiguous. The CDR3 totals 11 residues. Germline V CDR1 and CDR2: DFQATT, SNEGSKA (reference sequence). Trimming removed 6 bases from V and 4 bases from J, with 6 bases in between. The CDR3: CSAWATGELFF. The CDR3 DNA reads TGCAGTGCATGGGCCACCGGGGAGCTGTTTTTT.

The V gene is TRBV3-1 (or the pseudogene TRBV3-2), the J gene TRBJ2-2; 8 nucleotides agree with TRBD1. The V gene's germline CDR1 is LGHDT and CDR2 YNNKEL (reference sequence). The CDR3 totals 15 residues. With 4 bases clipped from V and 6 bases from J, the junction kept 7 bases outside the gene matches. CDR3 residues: CASSPRTGPSGELFF. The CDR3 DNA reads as TGTGCCAGCAGCCCACGGACAGGGCCCTCCGGGGAGCTGTTTTTT.

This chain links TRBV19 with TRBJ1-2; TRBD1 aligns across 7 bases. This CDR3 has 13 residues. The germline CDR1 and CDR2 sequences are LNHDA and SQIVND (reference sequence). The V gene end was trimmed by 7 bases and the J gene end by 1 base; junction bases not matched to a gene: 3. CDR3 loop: CASTWTGNYGYTF. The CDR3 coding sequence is TGTGCCAGTACTTGGACAGGTAACTATGGCTACACCTTC.

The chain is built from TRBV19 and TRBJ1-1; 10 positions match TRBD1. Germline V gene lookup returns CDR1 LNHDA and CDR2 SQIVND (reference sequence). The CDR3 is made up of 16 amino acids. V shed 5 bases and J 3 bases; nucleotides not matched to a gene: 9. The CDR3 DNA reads TGTGCCAGTAGTGCCCCCTTAGGGACAGGGGACACTGAAGCTTTCTTT. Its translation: CASSAPLGTGDTEAFF.

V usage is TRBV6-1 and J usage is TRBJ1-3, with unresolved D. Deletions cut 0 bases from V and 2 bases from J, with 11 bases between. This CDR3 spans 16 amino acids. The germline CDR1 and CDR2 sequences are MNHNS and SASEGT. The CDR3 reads CASSEAQARPGNTIYF. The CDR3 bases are TGTGCCAGCAGTGAAGCGCAGGCGCGCCCTGGAAACACCATATATTTT.

The CDR3 nucleotides are TGTGCCAGCAGCCCCAGCGGGGTTGCGACTGAAGCTTTCTTT. Amino acids: CASSPSGVATEAFF. The chain joins TRBV7-3 to TRBJ1-1; D unresolved. The germline CDR1 and CDR2 sequences are SGHTA and FQGTGA. This CDR3 has 14 amino acids. Trimming stripped 5 bases from V and 5 bases from J, with 15 bases between. Using reference TRBV7-3 and TRBJ1-1 for the parts outside the CDR3, the full variable domain is GAGVSQTPSNKVTEKGKYVELRCDPISGHTALYWYRQSLGQGPEFLIYFQGTGAADDSGLPNDRFFAVRPEGSVSTLKIQRTERGDSAVYLCASSPSGVATEAFFGQGTRLTVV.